The 9 T cell receptor beta chains below were found in one sample sequenced in a study of T cells in Graves' hyperthyroidism and ophthalmopathy. Researchers amplified the TCR beta CDR3 regions from RNA transcripts. A first-round RT-PCR of the TCR CDR3 used the HTBI primer set. TCRdb reanalysed the multiplex PCR reads using MiXCR and keeps one entry per CDR3 protein. This sample has roughly 500,000 distinct CDR3 sequences, with about 45% found just once. Material for sequencing was peripheral blood or thyroid tissue (not recorded which). The source of these receptors is an adult woman with Graves' disease, either hyperthyroidism or ophthalmopathy (not recorded which).

This clonotype has a count of ten or more. V usage is TRBV5-1 and J usage is TRBJ1-6, with D uncertain. The CDR3 totals 14 residues. The V gene lost 0 bases and the J gene lost 10 bases, with 11 bases spanning the gap. CDR1 is SGHRS, CDR2 YFSETQ, per germline. The CDR3 DNA is TGCGCCAGCAGCTTGGAGAGGGTTGGCTCACCCCTCCACTTT. It specifies CASSLERVGSPLHF. Supplemented by reference TRBV5-1 and TRBJ1-6, the full variable domain reads KAGVTQTPRYLIKTRGQQVTLSCSPISGHRSVSWYQQTPGQGLQFLFEYFSETQRNKGNFPGRFSGRQFSNSRSEMNVSTLELGDSALYLCASSLERVGSPLHFGNGTRLTVT.

This clonotype was found many times. Given a much more abundant clone one base away, this may be a read error. The chain carries TRBV15 and TRBJ1-5; D is perhaps TRBD1 (6 bases). Trimming stripped 5 bases from V and 5 bases from J, with 19 bases between. Germline lookup yields CDR1 LNHNV and CDR2 YYDKDF (reference sequence). CDR3 length: 16 residues. This CDR3 is CATSRFRQAKDQPQHF. DNA of the CDR3: TGTGCCACCAGCCGCTTCAGACAGGCAAAGGATCAGCCCCAGCATTTT.

This clonotype was counted between two and nine times. This sequence joins TRBV5-6 and TRBJ1-5; possible D gene TRBD1, 6 bases. CDR3 length: 16 amino acids. Per germline, CDR1 SGHDT and CDR2 YYEEEE. Trimming left V 2 bases short and J 2 bases short, with 14 bases between. CDR3 DNA sequence: TGTGCCAGCAGCTTAGCGACAGGATTTGGCAATCAGCCCCAGCATTTT. This translates into CASSLATGFGNQPQHF.

At least ten counts were recorded for this clonotype. This chain joins TRBV27 and TRBJ2-5; 7 bases line up with TRBD1. Germline trimming cut 4 bases from V and 5 bases from J; bases unmatched to any gene: 13. Germline assignment: CDR1 MNHEY and CDR2 SMNVEV (reference sequence). The length of the CDR3 is 16 residues. The CDR3 is CASSSQGWRNDETQYF. CDR3 bases: TGTGCCAGCAGTTCACAGGGGTGGCGTAATGATGAGACCCAGTACTTC.

The chain uses TRBV25-1 and TRBJ2-6, with D perhaps matching TRBD1 (6 bases). The V gene's germline CDR1 is MGHDK and CDR2 SYGVNS. The CDR3 has 15 residues. With 6 bases removed from V and 1 base from J, the gap between germline ends came to 10 bases. DNA for the CDR3: TGTGCCAGCAGGGCCGACAGGTCTGGGGCCAACGTCCTGACTTTC. Its protein is CASRADRSGANVLTF.

The chain links TRBV5-5 to TRBJ2-7; D is uncertain. V shed 4 bases and J shed 4 bases, with 12 bases lying between them. The V gene's germline CDR1 is SGHKS and CDR2 YYEKEE (reference sequence). The CDR3 runs 13 residues. The CDR3 here is CASSPGFPYEQYF. The CDR3 DNA sequence: TGTGCCAGCAGCCCCGGATTTCCTTACGAGCAGTACTTC. Looking up the rest from reference TRBV5-5 and TRBJ2-7 gives the full variable domain: DAGVTQSPTHLIKTRGQQVTLRCSPISGHKSVSWYQQVLGQGPQFIFQYYEKEERGRGNFPDRFSARQFPNYSSELNVNALLLGDSALYLCASSPGFPYEQYFGPGTRLTVT.

This clonotype occurred many times. The chain recombines TRBV10-3 with TRBJ1-6, with D possibly being TRBD1 (6 bases). V was cut by 6 bases and J by 3 bases, with 9 bases left in between. The germline gives CDR1 ENHRY, CDR2 SYGVKD. The CDR3 spans 14 residues. The CDR3, as DNA: TGTGCCATCAGGGGGGGCGGCTATAATTCACCCCTCCACTTT. This codes for CAIRGGGYNSPLHF.

This clonotype appeared a single time. The chain carries TRBV5-1 and TRBJ1-3, with D unclear. Trimming cost V 1 base and J 2 bases, with 16 bases left between them. The CDR3 sequence is 17 residues long. Germline V gene data show CDR1 as SGHRS and CDR2 as YFSETQ. The CDR3 sequence is CASSLFPGINAGNTIYF. In nucleotides, the CDR3 is TGCGCCAGCAGCTTGTTCCCGGGGATTAATGCTGGAAACACCATATATTTT.

The rearrangement uses TRBV15 and TRBJ2-7; D unresolved. From germline, CDR1 is LNHNV and CDR2 YYDKDF (reference sequence). CDR3 length: 12 amino acids. V was cut by 5 bases and J by 7 bases, with 12 bases left in between. CDR3 residues: CATSYSGDEQYF. CDR3 sequence (DNA): TGTGCCACCAGCTACTCTGGGGATGAGCAGTACTTC. Filled out from reference TRBV15 and TRBJ2-7, the complete variable domain reads DAMVIQNPRYQVTQFGKPVTLSCSQTLNHNVMYWYQQKSSQAPKLLFHYYDKDFNNEADTPDNFQSRRPNTSFCFLDIRSPGLGDTAMYLCATSYSGDEQYFGPGTRLTVT.